This is a list of T cell receptor beta chains from one sample in a study of identical twins. TCRdb independently ran MiXCR on the 5' RACE reads; one entry per CDR3 protein. The sample yields about 470,000 distinct CDR3 sequences, roughly a quarter seen once. These sequences were also reported in another study, on T cells expressing NK-cell markers.

The sequencing input was CD4+ T cells sorted from blood. These receptors were collected from a woman younger than 35 in good health. The CDR3 runs from the conserved cysteine through the conserved F or W. The D gene is left open where the match is weak. Only some rows state a clone size, as once, few, many or a class for expanded clones.

d_call,j_call,v_call,clone_size,cdr3_nt,cdr3_aa
-,TRBJ2-7,TRBV2,-,TGTGCCAGCGCTCTAGACTACGAGCAGTACTTC,CASALDYEQYF
-,TRBJ1-4,TRBV12-3/TRBV12-4,many,TGTGCCAGCAGCATGATTAATGAAAAACTGTTTTTT,CASSMINEKLFF
TRBD1,TRBJ1-5,TRBV6-1,-,TGTGCCAGCAGTGACCGAGGACAGGGCGGTGATCAGCCCCAGCATTTT,CASSDRGQGGDQPQHF
-,TRBJ1-1,TRBV27,few,TGTGCCAGCACCTACCTCGGGGGGACTGAAGCTTTCTTT,CASTYLGGTEAFF
-,TRBJ1-1,TRBV4-3,few,TGCGCCAGCAGCCAAGGACAGCAGCGCTTGAACACTGAAGCTTTCTTT,CASSQGQQRLNTEAFF
TRBD1,TRBJ1-1,TRBV7-9,-,TGTGCCAGCAGCTTAGGGACAGGGGCCGCAGGGAACACTGAAGCTTTCTTT,CASSLGTGAAGNTEAFF
-,TRBJ1-1,TRBV5-1,many,TGCGCCAGCAGAGATGCAGGGCTGAACACTGAAGCTTTCTTT,CASRDAGLNTEAFF
-,TRBJ2-1,TRBV4-2,-,TGTGCCAGCAGCCGACGCCATATGGGGAATGAGCAGTTCTTC,CASSRRHMGNEQFF
-,TRBJ2-7,TRBV10-2,-,TGCGCCAGCAGTGGTCACCACGAGCAGTACTTC,CASSGHHEQYF
-,TRBJ2-1,TRBV11-2,-,TGTGCCAGCAGCTTAGATAGGGTCGGTGAGCAGTTCTTC,CASSLDRVGEQFF
-,TRBJ2-5,TRBV5-1,few,TGCGCCAGCAGCTTGGCCGTAGAGGCAGAAGGAGAGACCCAGTACTTC,CASSLAVEAEGETQYF
TRBD1,TRBJ2-5,TRBV28,once,TGTGCCAGCAGTTTATACTCAGGGGGCAGGCAAGAGACCCAGTACTTC,CASSLYSGGRQETQYF
TRBD2,TRBJ2-1,TRBV9,few,TGTGCCAGCAGCGAACTAGCGGGGACTTACAATGAGCAGTTCTTC,CASSELAGTYNEQFF
-,TRBJ2-7,TRBV6-1,few,TGTGCCAGCAGTCAACTACAGGTATCGAGCCACGAGCAGTACTTC,CASSQLQVSSHEQYF
TRBD1,TRBJ1-5,TRBV20-1,-,TGCAGTGCTAGAAAAGGGGGCGGCAATCAGCCCCAGCATTTT,CSARKGGGNQPQHF
TRBD1,TRBJ1-4,TRBV6-1,-,TGTGCCAGCAGTCCCCGGGACAGGGGGCTCGGTGAAAAACTGTTTTTT,CASSPRDRGLGEKLFF
TRBD2,TRBJ2-1,TRBV20-1,few,TGCAGTGCTAGCTACGGGAGGAGGTTCAATGAGCAGTTCTTC,CSASYGRRFNEQFF
TRBD2,TRBJ2-1,TRBV9,-,TGTGCCAGCAGCTTCAGCGGGAGCGGGAACAATGAGCAGTTCTTC,CASSFSGSGNNEQFF
-,TRBJ2-6,TRBV28,-,TGTGCCACTTTATTCTCTGGGGCCAACGTCCTGACTTTC,CATLFSGANVLTF
-,TRBJ2-2,TRBV6-1,many,TGTGCCAGCTCCTGGACGAACACCGGGGAGCTGTTTTTT,CASSWTNTGELFF
-,TRBJ2-7,TRBV12-3/TRBV12-4,-,TGTGCCAGCGGGAATGGGTACGAGCAGTACTTC,CASGNGYEQYF
-,TRBJ2-7,TRBV5-1,many,TGCGCCAGCACCCCTGGAGATAGTCGCTACGAGCAGTACTTC,CASTPGDSRYEQYF
TRBD2,TRBJ2-7,TRBV5-1,-,TGCGCCAGCAGCTTAACCCCCTTACGGGGGAGGGCCTACGAGCAGTACTTC,CASSLTPLRGRAYEQYF
-,TRBJ1-1,TRBV21-1,few,TGTGCCAGCAGCAAAGCAGGGGAGTCATTGGACACTGAAGCTTTCTTT,CASSKAGESLDTEAFF
-,TRBJ2-7,TRBV5-1,-,TGCGCCAGCCAGAGTGGCGACGAGCAGTACTTC,CASQSGDEQYF
TRBD2,TRBJ2-3,TRBV9,-,TGTGCCAGCAGCGTAGTGGCTAGCGGGAGAGGTGATACGCAGTATTTT,CASSVVASGRGDTQYF
-,TRBJ2-2,TRBV29-1,-,TGCAGCGTTTCGGGACAAGCGAACACCGGGGAGCTGTTTTTT,CSVSGQANTGELFF
-,TRBJ2-3,TRBV10-3,-,TGTGCCATCAGTGAGTCTCTGTCTCGTCCCCCAGATACGCAGTATTTT,CAISESLSRPPDTQYF
-,TRBJ2-7,TRBV3-1,-,TGTGCCAGCAGCCAAGCTTCGGCTTTTGCCTCAGAGCAGTACTTC,CASSQASAFASEQYF
-,TRBJ2-6,TRBV6-2/TRBV6-3,-,TGTGCCAGCCTGGAAGCTGGGGCCAACGTCCTGACTTTC,CASLEAGANVLTF
-,TRBJ2-1,TRBV7-3,-,TGTGCCAGCAGCTTAGACTCTGCTCCCCACAATGAGCAGTTCTTC,CASSLDSAPHNEQFF
TRBD1,TRBJ1-4,TRBV5-1,-,TGCGCCAGCAGCTTACAGGGGTATAATGAAAAACTGTTTTTT,CASSLQGYNEKLFF
-,TRBJ2-4,TRBV29-1,-,TGCAGCGCCCTAGTAGGGTTCGCCAAAAACATTCAGTACTTC,CSALVGFAKNIQYF
-,TRBJ2-2,TRBV5-1,-,TGCGCCAGCAGCTTATCGGGAAGGGCCGGGGAGCTGTTTTTT,CASSLSGRAGELFF
-,TRBJ1-1,TRBV25-1,few,TGTGCCAGCAGTGAATATGGACGGCAGGCCCATATGGGCACTGAAGCTTTCTTT,CASSEYGRQAHMGTEAFF
-,TRBJ2-3,TRBV7-9,-,TGTGCCAGCAGCGAGGCCACGTTTGCCGATACGCAGTATTTT,CASSEATFADTQYF
-,TRBJ1-4,TRBV10-1,once,TGCGCCAGCTCTGTGGGTGGCGGGGCGGAAAAACTGTTTTTT,CASSVGGGAEKLFF
-,TRBJ2-3,TRBV7-9,-,TGTGCCAGCAGTTTCACCCCCTCCCCGGGGAGCAGAGATACGCAGTATTTT,CASSFTPSPGSRDTQYF
-,TRBJ2-7,TRBV6-5,many,TGTGCCAGCAGTTACTCGAGAGGGGCTCGTTACGAGCAGTACTTC,CASSYSRGARYEQYF
TRBD1,TRBJ1-1,TRBV5-1,-,TGCGCCAGCAGCTTGGGCGGGACAGGGGGCCGTACTGAAGCTTTCTTT,CASSLGGTGGRTEAFF
-,TRBJ1-2,TRBV2,few,TGTGCCAGCAGTCCGCGGGACCCACGGGGGGACTATGGCTACACCTTC,CASSPRDPRGDYGYTF
-,TRBJ1-1,TRBV7-9,-,TGTGCCAGCAGCTTCGAGTCGAACACTGAAGCTTTCTTT,CASSFESNTEAFF
-,TRBJ1-3,TRBV12-3/TRBV12-4,-,TGTGCCAGCAGGGTCTCTCGGGGGGCGCTGGGAAACACCATATATTTT,CASRVSRGALGNTIYF
-,TRBJ2-2,TRBV5-1,few,TGCGCCAGCAGCTTTGTAGGAGGAGACACCGGGGAGCTGTTTTTT,CASSFVGGDTGELFF
-,TRBJ1-1,TRBV5-1,-,TGCGCCAGCAGCTTGGCCGGAGGGGCAGGGACGTCCCCTGAAGCTTTCTTT,CASSLAGGAGTSPEAFF
-,TRBJ2-3,TRBV7-9,few,TGTGCCAGCAGCTTAGTGGGGCGCCAAGAAGGGGATACGCAGTATTTT,CASSLVGRQEGDTQYF
-,TRBJ1-1,TRBV3-1,-,TGTGCCAGCAGCCAAGAGCGGGGTTTTAGGGGGGAAGGTGCTGAAGCTTTCTTT,CASSQERGFRGEGAEAFF
-,TRBJ2-1,TRBV5-4,-,TGTGCCAGCAGTTTAAAAGGGGATAGGTGGTTCTTC,CASSLKGDRWFF
-,TRBJ2-7,TRBV24-1,-,TGTGCCACCAGTGATTGTGCTGTAGGGACACCACAGGGATCCGAGCAGTACTTC,CATSDCAVGTPQGSEQYF
TRBD2,TRBJ2-7,TRBV6-1,few,TGTGCCAGCAGTCCCGGGACTAGCGGGAGAAAGCAGTACTTC,CASSPGTSGRKQYF
-,TRBJ2-2,TRBV25-1,-,TGTGCCAGCAGCCGGCCCCTCACCGGGGAGCTGTTTTTT,CASSRPLTGELFF